What follows are 20 T cell receptor beta chains derived from one specimen sequenced in a study of radiotherapy plus CTLA-4 blockade in lung cancer. Assay: immunoSEQ multiplex PCR; the TCRdb copy retains only in-frame clones and omits some. The sample includes 65,000 to 85,000 clones, 60% to 80% of them seen just once. This material consisted of peripheral blood, taken from a patient treated with radiotherapy plus ipilimumab. Receptor source: a human donor with non-small cell lung cancer whose response to radiotherapy plus ipilimumab could not be evaluated. Some clones in this sample may be carry-over from other donors' samples.

The chain has TRBV5-8 and TRBJ2-2; 9 bases match TRBD2. The CDR3 extends over 16 amino acids. Germline trimming cut 6 bases from V and 1 base from J; bases unmatched to any gene: 7. Germline V gives CDR1 SGHTS, CDR2 YDEGEE. CDR3 coding DNA: TGTGCCAGCACCTTCGCGGGGGGGTTGAACACCGGGGAGCTGTTTTTT. This sequence encodes CASTFAGGLNTGELFF.

V gene TRBV5-1 combines with J gene TRBJ2-7, with 11 bases aligning to TRBD2. From germline, CDR1 is SGHRS and CDR2 YFSETQ. Trimming at V came to 4 bases and at J to 2 bases, leaving 5 bases not matched to a gene. The CDR3 has 15 amino acids. The DNA for the CDR3 is TGCGCCAGCAGCATCACTAGCGGGGGAACCTACGAGCAGTACTTC. It translates to CASSITSGGTYEQYF. Combining the CDR3 with reference TRBV5-1 and TRBJ2-7 gives the whole variable domain KAGVTQTPRYLIKTRGQQVTLSCSPISGHRSVSWYQQTPGQGLQFLFEYFSETQRNKGNFPGRFSGRQFSNSRSEMNVSTLELGDSALYLCASSITSGGTYEQYFGPGTRLTVT.

This clone was picked up a small number of times. This sequence joins TRBV2 and TRBJ1-1; D possibly corresponds to TRBD1 (6 bases). The length of the CDR3 is 15 residues. V shed 4 bases and J shed 5 bases, with 17 bases lying between them. Germline V gives CDR1 SNHLY, CDR2 FYNNEI. This chain's CDR3 is CASSGGGGGRTEAFF. CDR3 nucleotide sequence: TGTGCCAGCAGTGGGGGGGGAGGGGGACGGACTGAAGCTTTCTTT.

This rearrangement joins TRBV5-6 to TRBJ1-2, with TRBD1 as a possible D gene (5 bases). Trimming removed 2 bases at V and 8 bases at J, with 22 bases between. Looked up from germline, CDR1 is SGHDT and CDR2 is YYEEEE. The CDR3 loop spans 16 amino acids. Here the CDR3 DNA reads TGTGCCAGCAGCTTAGGGGCAGCGACGGCAATCGGGGGCTACACCTTC. Translated, it gives CASSLGAATAIGGYTF.

This clone was seen ten or more times. J is TRBJ1-2 and V is TRBV6-6; D is uncertain. V lost 2 bases, J lost 9 bases, and 13 bases lay in between. The CDR3 sequence is 13 residues long. CDR1 and CDR2 from the germline V gene are MNHNY and SVGAGI (reference sequence). The CDR3, as DNA: TGTGCCAGCAGTTACCGGAGGTCGATTAGCTACACCTTC. It translates to CASSYRRSISYTF.

This chain links TRBV9 with TRBJ2-3, with 7 bases identical to TRBD2. The ends lost 5 bases at V and 2 bases at J; junction bases unmatched: 2. This CDR3 region has 13 residues. CDR1 is SGDLS, CDR2 YYNGEE, per germline. CDR3 nucleotides: TGTGCCAGCAGGGGGGGGAACACAGATACGCAGTATTTT. It yields the protein CASRGGNTDTQYF. The variable domain in full, completed from reference TRBV9 and TRBJ2-3, reads DSGVTQTPKHLITATGQRVTLRCSPRSGDLSVYWYQQSLDQGLQFLIQYYNGEERAKGNILERFSAQQFPDLHSELNLSSLELGDSALYFCASRGGNTDTQYFGPGTRLTVL.

The chain links TRBV6-1 to TRBJ1-5, with D possibly TRBD1 on 6 matching bases. Looked up from germline, CDR1 is MNHNS and CDR2 is SASEGT. Between the trimmed V and J ends, which lost 0 bases and 1 base, there was a span of 10 bases. CDR3 size: 16 residues. The DNA of the CDR3 is TGTGCCAGCAGTGAAGCCCCGGGGGGCAGCAATCAGCCCCAGCATTTT. Encoded protein: CASSEAPGGSNQPQHF.

This clone appeared a few times. The J gene is TRBJ1-5, the V gene TRBV6-5, with D possibly being TRBD1 (5 bases). CDR1 is MNHEY and CDR2 is SVGAGI in the germline V gene. The CDR3 totals 13 residues. V was pared by 0 bases and J by 11 bases, with 11 bases between. The CDR3 reads CASSYSQRGAQHF. Here the CDR3 DNA reads TGTGCCAGCAGTTACTCTCAGCGGGGGGCCCAGCATTTT.

This clone appeared a single time. V gene TRBV5-1 combines with J gene TRBJ2-3, with TRBD2 matching 7 bases. Trimming took 0 bases from V and 1 from J; bases not matched to a gene: 2. The germline CDR1 and CDR2 sequences are SGHRS and YFSETQ. CDR3 length: 15 residues. As DNA, the CDR3 is TGCGCCAGCAGCTTGGAGGGGAGGGGCACAGATACGCAGTATTTT. This sequence encodes CASSLEGRGTDTQYF.

This clone was detected once. This chain joins TRBV19 and TRBJ1-2, with TRBD1 as a possible D gene (6 bases). V was shortened by 9 bases and J by 2 bases, with 22 bases between the two germline ends. The CDR3 contains 16 residues. Germline CDR1 and CDR2: LNHDA and SQIVND (reference sequence). CDR3 in amino acids: CASKKSKTGTNYGYTF. CDR3 in DNA: TGTGCCAGCAAGAAGTCCAAAACAGGGACCAACTATGGCTACACCTTC. Full variable domain (rest looked up from reference TRBV19 and TRBJ1-2): DGGITQSPKYLFRKEGQNVTLSCEQNLNHDAMYWYRQDPGQGLRLIYYSQIVNDFQKGDIAEGYSVSREKKESFPLTVTSAQKNPTAFYLCASKKSKTGTNYGYTFGSGTRLTVV.

This clone was picked up one time. This rearrangement joins TRBV6-6 to TRBJ1-3, with D possibly being TRBD1 (5 bases). Deletions cut 4 bases from V and 4 bases from J, with 17 bases between. This CDR3 comprises 16 residues. In germline, CDR1 is MNHNY, CDR2 SVGAGI (reference sequence). The CDR3 spells CASSSIGTGGGNTIYF. In nucleotides, the CDR3 is TGTGCCAGCAGTTCCATCGGGACGGGAGGAGGAAACACCATATATTTT.

As DNA, the CDR3 is TGTGCCAGCAGTCTCTCAGGGCGTATGGGCTACACCTTC. It encodes CASSLSGRMGYTF. The rearrangement uses TRBV5-6 and TRBJ1-2; a weak D match, TRBD1 (5 bases). This CDR3 has 13 residues. V lost 5 bases, J lost 8 bases, and 16 bases lay in between. The V gene's germline CDR1 is SGHDT and CDR2 YYEEEE. Complete variable domain (other parts from reference TRBV5-6 and TRBJ1-2): DAGVTQSPTHLIKTRGQQVTLRCSPKSGHDTVSWYQQALGQGPQFIFQYYEEEERQRGNFPDRFSGHQFPNYSSELNVNALLLGDSALYLCASSLSGRMGYTFGSGTRLTVV.

This clone was counted a few times. The chain links TRBV11-2 to TRBJ1-2, with D perhaps TRBD1 (6 bases). CDR3 length: 14 amino acids. The V gene lost 4 bases and the J gene lost 6 bases, with 15 bases spanning the gap. The germline V gene encodes CDR1 SGHAT and CDR2 FQNNGV. The CDR3 nucleotides read TGTGCCAGCAGCTCTTACTATCAGGGGAATGGCTACACCTTC. This gives the protein CASSSYYQGNGYTF.

CDR3 protein: CAGGQGSPGELFF. The CDR3 nucleotides are TGTGCCGGGGGACAGGGGAGTCCCGGGGAGCTGTTTTTT. The rearrangement joins TRBV10-3 to TRBJ2-2, with TRBD1 matching over 10 bases. The J segment lost 6 bases and the V segment lost 11 bases, leaving 6 bases of the junction unmatched. This CDR3 is 13 amino acids long. The germline CDR1 and CDR2 sequences are ENHRY and SYGVKD.

The chain combines TRBV11-2 with TRBJ1-1; 8 bases match TRBD1. Germline V gives CDR1 SGHAT, CDR2 FQNNGV. The ends lost 5 bases at V and 2 bases at J; junction bases unmatched: 13. The CDR3 extends over 17 amino acids. The CDR3 nucleotides are TGTGCCAGCAGCGACAGGGGTTGGGGAGGGGGTAACACTGAAGCTTTCTTT. Translated, it gives CASSDRGWGGGNTEAFF. Complete variable domain (other parts from reference TRBV11-2 and TRBJ1-1): EAGVAQSPRYKIIEKRQSVAFWCNPISGHATLYWYQQILGQGPKLLIQFQNNGVVDDSQLPKDRFSAERLKGVDSTLKIQPAKLEDSAVYLCASSDRGWGGGNTEAFFGQGTRLTVV.

The chain combines TRBV9 with TRBJ1-1; D gene unclear. The V and J ends lost 0 bases and 5 bases respectively, with 11 bases between them. CDR3 length equals 14 residues. The germline V gene has CDR1 SGDLS and CDR2 YYNGEE. This CDR3 reads CASSVGPVPTEAFF. The CDR3 region has the DNA TGTGCCAGCAGCGTAGGCCCGGTTCCTACTGAAGCTTTCTTT.

The genes are TRBV4-1 and TRBJ1-1; a weak D match, TRBD1 (5 bases). V was trimmed by 2 bases and J by 1 base, leaving 14 bases between them. Germline V gene lookup returns CDR1 MGHRA and CDR2 YSYEKL. This CDR3 is 16 amino acids long. The CDR3 region is CASSQNNQGGNTEAFF. As DNA, the CDR3 is TGCGCCAGCAGCCAAAATAATCAGGGAGGGAACACTGAAGCTTTCTTT.

The rearrangement uses TRBV15 and TRBJ1-5, with 7 bases that match TRBD1. The trim removed 5 bases at V and 0 bases at J, leaving 7 bases unmatched. Germline V gives CDR1 LNHNV, CDR2 YYDKDF (reference sequence). The CDR3 sequence is 16 residues long. The CDR3 DNA is TGTGCCACCAGCCGCGACAGGGCGTATAGCAATCAGCCCCAGCATTTT. Translation: CATSRDRAYSNQPQHF.

This clone was counted many times. The rearrangement links TRBV19 to TRBJ1-5; a weak D match, TRBD1 (5 bases). Germline V gene sequence: CDR1 LNHDA, CDR2 SQIVND (reference sequence). This CDR3 spans 17 amino acids. V shed 5 bases and J shed 8 bases, with 25 bases lying between them. As DNA, the CDR3 is TGTGCCAGTAGTCCCCTCTGGCCTCCAGGGCAAGGAAAGCCCCAGCATTTT. Its translation is CASSPLWPPGQGKPQHF.

This clone was picked up one time. The chain uses TRBV19 and TRBJ2-1; TRBD1 matches 7 bases. Trimming removed 5 bases from V and 7 bases from J; junction bases left unmatched: 5. Germline V gene sequence: CDR1 LNHDA, CDR2 SQIVND (reference sequence). The CDR3 has 13 residues. For the CDR3, the DNA is TGTGCCAGTAGTGGGACAGTACGGAATGAGCAGTTCTTC. Protein product: CASSGTVRNEQFF. Drawing the rest from reference TRBV19 and TRBJ2-1, the complete variable domain is DGGITQSPKYLFRKEGQNVTLSCEQNLNHDAMYWYRQDPGQGLRLIYYSQIVNDFQKGDIAEGYSVSREKKESFPLTVTSAQKNPTAFYLCASSGTVRNEQFFGPGTRLTVL.